The 7 T cell receptor beta chains below were found in one sample sequenced in a study of cytomegalovirus exposure and HLA in healthy donors. Researchers ran the PCR with 60 Vbeta and 13 Jbeta primers. Sequencing used immunoSEQ multiplex PCR; TCRdb keeps in-frame clones, though not all of them. The repertoire holds fewer than 150,000 clones, with approximately 70% as singletons. Material: PBMCs. The receptors shown here come from a human donor in good health.

V gene TRBV13 combines with J gene TRBJ2-5; D uncertain. The J call may be faulty, since TRBJ2-7 better matches the DNA end. The CDR3 is 11 residues long. CDR1 is PRHDT and CDR2 is FYEKMQ in the germline V gene (reference sequence). CDR3 nucleotide sequence: TGTGCCAGCAGCTTAAAAGCCGAGCAGTACTTC. It encodes CASSLKAEQYF.

Turning to this clone: Other DNA sequences in the sample encode the same CDR3. This chain links TRBV19 with TRBJ1-3; D is uncertain. The ends were cut back, 3 bases at V and 2 bases at J, with 5 bases in the middle. The germline gives CDR1 LNHDA, CDR2 SQIVND (reference sequence). The CDR3 has 13 amino acids. The CDR3 bases are TGTGCCAGTAGTATCTCTCCTGGAAACACCATATATTTT. This encodes CASSISPGNTIYF.

CDR3 DNA: TGTGCCAGCTCACCACCTAGCGGGAGGGTTCCGAATGAGCAGTTCTTC. Translating it yields CASSPPSGRVPNEQFF. The J gene is TRBJ2-1, the V gene TRBV18, with TRBD2 matching 11 bases. Germline V gene data show CDR1 as KGHSH and CDR2 as LQKENI. The J segment lost 7 bases and the V segment lost 0 bases, leaving 5 bases of the junction unmatched. The CDR3 has 16 amino acids.

The chain employs TRBV28 and TRBJ2-1; D may be TRBD2 (6 bases). This CDR3 is 14 amino acids long. Germline V gene data show CDR1 as MDHEN and CDR2 as SYDVKM. V shed 5 bases and J shed 5 bases, with 13 bases lying between them. The CDR3, as DNA: TGTGCCAGCAGTGAGACCGGGACTCACAATGAGCAGTTCTTC. It encodes CASSETGTHNEQFF. The full variable domain, completed using reference TRBV28 and TRBJ2-1, is DVKVTQSSRYLVKRTGEKVFLECVQDMDHENMFWYRQDPGLGLRLIYFSYDVKMKEKGDIPEGYSVSREKKERFSLILESASTNQTSMYLCASSETGTHNEQFFGPGTRLTVL.

This clone was seen a few times. The gene calls are TRBV19 and TRBJ1-2; the D gene is possibly TRBD1 (5 bases). The V end was cut by 3 bases, the J end by 1 base, with 18 bases between. The CDR3 covers 17 residues. Looked up from germline, CDR1 is LNHDA and CDR2 is SQIVND (reference sequence). CDR3 nucleotide sequence: TGTGCCAGTAGTATCCGCTTTACAGGAGACCTTAACTATGGCTACACCTTC. This codes for CASSIRFTGDLNYGYTF.

The rearrangement uses TRBV5-6 and TRBJ2-3, with TRBD2 matching 14 bases. V lost 0 bases and J lost 4; bases outside the gene matches: 1. Germline CDR1 SGHDT, CDR2 YYEEEE. CDR3 length: 16 residues. CDR3 coding DNA: TGTGCCAGCAGCTTGGGGGGACTAGCGGGAGCAGATACGCAGTATTTT. It codes for CASSLGGLAGADTQYF.

V gene TRBV10-3 combines with J gene TRBJ2-5; 8 nucleotides agree with TRBD1. CDR1 ENHRY and CDR2 SYGVKD come from the germline V gene. This CDR3 is built from 16 residues. V trimming: 0 bases; J trimming: 4 bases; junction bases outside the gene matches: 7. This chain's CDR3 is CAISESVSGGGETQYF. The CDR3 DNA is TGTGCCATCAGTGAGTCGGTGTCAGGGGGCGGAGAGACCCAGTACTTC.